This T cell receptor (beta chain) was captured by sequencing in a study of cytomegalovirus exposure and HLA in healthy donors (dated by TCRdb to about 2017). In the study overall: The roughly 670 repertoires of the first cohort and the 120 validation repertoires were produced on the same platform, according to a later analysis. To predict cytomegalovirus infection status, the study brought together high-throughput TCR immunosequencing, statistical association of individual TCRs with disease status, and machine learning. Besides the first cohort of approximately 670 subjects, a separate validation cohort made up of over 100 different subjects was used. The study aimed to test whether signatures of past pathogen exposure could be identified by cataloging public T cell receptors.

The method was the immunoSEQ multiplex PCR assay. On the study's bioinformatics: A statistical classification framework was developed to diagnose cytomegalovirus status using the catalog of TCR beta chain sequences. TCRdb provides this immuneACCESS table in a form limited to in-frame rearrangements. Some clones are lacking; in checked studies, under half of them reflect an unresolved V gene, and why the rest are absent is not known. The V and J calls and clone size are taken from that table; D and trimming were inferred from the DNA. A total of roughly 60,000 clones appear in this sample, 85% to 95% of them only once. The top ten clones comprise approximately 2.1% of the sample. Per the germline V gene, SGDLS is the CDR1 and YYNGEE is the CDR2. V is cut back by 3 bases and J by 8 bases, with 6 bases in the junction unmatched. Taken from cysteine to phenylalanine, the CDR3 has 15 residues. Kept here is only the CDR3 DNA, which spans 45 bases and is read in frame from base 1.

Here is what the overall study found, with its caveats: The study gave a list of 150 to 200 TCR beta chains associated with cytomegalovirus. Three of the identified cytomegalovirus-associated TCR beta chains were confirmed in vitro to be specific for cytomegalovirus antigens. Cytomegalovirus status was reported to be diagnosed by the classifier with high specificity and sensitivity in both the original and validation cohorts. The authors suggested that the approach could potentially be extended to other disease states and immunological phenotypes. A later analysis found that TCRs clustered in the first cohort also tended to co-occur in the 120 or so validation repertoires, with approximately 95% of cluster scores above 0. The validation cohort had no HLA typing available for a later analysis, so co-occurrence within that cohort was assessed over all 130 or so repertoires. While some public TCRs were present in many individuals, most TCR sequences turned up only very rarely across donors.

This clone was recorded only once. This receptor's antigen is unknown. Base qualities are not recorded, but no much larger clone differs from it by a single base. The donors were included in the validation cohort of some 120 subjects, a group kept apart from the roughly 700-subject first cohort. The V and J segments used are TRBV9 and TRBJ2-1, with 12 bases matching TRBD1. The sequence came from a young man in good health and CMV-seronegative. The specimen sequenced was PBMCs. This receptor carries the CDR3 CASSGGTGGWDEQFF. The DNA sequence follows: TGTGCCAGCAGCGGAGGGACAGGGGGCTGGGATGAGCAGTTCTTC.